Following are 28 T cell receptor beta chains from one sample sequenced in a study of blood T cell repertoires in COVID-19. Here immunoSEQ multiplex PCR was the method, and the copy in TCRdb shows in-frame clones only, minus some. The sample lists some 230,000 clones; roughly four fifths were seen once. The sequenced sample was peripheral blood. The receptors here all came from a woman aged 30 to 39 who had recovered from COVID-19.

This chain links TRBV28 with TRBJ2-5; a weak D match, TRBD1 (6 bases). CDR1 MDHEN and CDR2 SYDVKM come from the germline V gene. The CDR3 has 16 amino acids. Between the trimmed V and J ends, which lost 2 bases and 4 bases, there was a span of 17 bases. Here the CDR3 reads CASSLATDRFLETQYF. DNA for the CDR3: TGTGCCAGCAGTTTAGCCACCGACAGGTTCTTAGAGACCCAGTACTTC.

V is TRBV7-3 and J is TRBJ1-3, with TRBD1 matching over 10 bases. The CDR3 runs 16 residues. Germline CDR1 reads SGHTA; CDR2 reads FQGTGA. V was pared by 3 bases and J by 6 bases, with 8 bases of the junction left unmatched. CDR3 protein: CASSFPGGTGENTIYF. The CDR3 DNA reads TGTGCCAGCAGCTTTCCCGGCGGGACAGGGGAAAACACCATATATTTT.

The rearrangement uses TRBV4-1 and TRBJ2-5, with no clear D. The V end lost 3 bases, the J end lost 1 base, and 3 bases lay between the germline ends. CDR1 MGHRA and CDR2 YSYEKL come from the germline V gene. The CDR3 spans 12 residues. CDR3 loop: CASSQSQETQYF. CDR3 nucleotide sequence: TGCGCCAGCAGCCAGAGCCAAGAGACCCAGTACTTC.

This clone has at least ten counts. This chain connects TRBV5-1 to TRBJ2-1; D is ambiguous. With 4 bases removed from V and 6 bases from J, the gap between germline ends came to 17 bases. CDR1 is SGHRS, CDR2 YFSETQ, per germline. The CDR3 covers 15 residues. CDR3 nucleotides: TGCGCCAGCAGCGCTGGCGTACGGGTTGGCAATGAGCAGTTCTTC. This encodes CASSAGVRVGNEQFF.

The J gene is TRBJ2-7, the V gene TRBV3-1 (or the pseudogene TRBV3-2), with 13 bases aligning to TRBD2. The germline gives CDR1 LGHDT, CDR2 YNNKEL (reference sequence). The V and J ends lost 4 bases and 1 base, in that order; junction bases with no gene match: 4. The CDR3 spans 16 residues. CDR3 loop: CASSPRTSGSSYEQYF. The CDR3 nucleotides read TGTGCCAGCAGCCCGAGGACTAGCGGGAGTTCCTACGAGCAGTACTTC.

V usage is TRBV5-1 and J usage is TRBJ1-1, with TRBD1 matching 8 bases. With 1 base clipped from V and 6 bases from J, the junction kept 2 bases outside the gene matches. The germline V gene has CDR1 SGHRS and CDR2 YFSETQ. This CDR3 has 13 amino acids. Here the CDR3 reads CASSLQGAAEAFF. CDR3 nucleotides: TGCGCCAGCAGCTTGCAGGGGGCCGCTGAAGCTTTCTTT.

This rearrangement joins TRBV27 to TRBJ1-2; a weak D match, TRBD1 (6 bases). The CDR3 contains 16 residues. Trimming shortened V by 7 bases and J by 0 bases, and 18 bases separated the two germline ends. The V gene's germline CDR1 is MNHEY and CDR2 SMNVEV (reference sequence). Written as DNA, the CDR3 is TGTGCCAGCAAGGTCAACCCGACAGGAGCTAACTATGGCTACACCTTC. This gives the protein CASKVNPTGANYGYTF.

The chain joins TRBV14 to TRBJ2-7; possibly TRBD1 for D (5 bases). The germline gives CDR1 SGHDN, CDR2 FVKESK. The ends were cut back, 4 bases at V and 4 bases at J, with 8 bases in the middle. The CDR3 is 12 amino acids. The CDR3 DNA reads TGTGCCAGCAGCCCAGGGATGTACGAGCAGTACTTC. Translation gives CASSPGMYEQYF.

The CDR3 region is CASSLSGTSGIWDGELFF. The CDR3 nucleotides read TGTGCCAGCAGCTTGTCCGGGACTAGCGGTATTTGGGACGGGGAGCTGTTTTTT. The J gene is TRBJ2-2, the V gene TRBV5-4; 11 bases map to TRBD2. Germline V gene sequence: CDR1 SGHNT, CDR2 YYREEE (reference sequence). This CDR3 contains 18 residues. The junction had 12 bases not matched to a gene; V was cut back by 1 base and J by 7 bases.

The rearrangement joins TRBV28 to TRBJ1-2; unclear D gene. V was shortened by 3 bases and J by 6 bases, with 17 bases between the two germline ends. CDR1 and CDR2 (germline): MDHEN, SYDVKM. The CDR3 has 15 amino acids. DNA of the CDR3: TGTGCCAGCAGTTTTCGACCGACTCTGAACGATGGCTACACCTTC. This encodes CASSFRPTLNDGYTF.

The chain couples TRBV4-1 to TRBJ2-2; TRBD1 matches at 7 bases. V shed 3 bases and J 2 bases; nucleotides not matched to a gene: 6. CDR1 and CDR2 (germline): MGHRA, YSYEKL. This CDR3 spans 16 amino acids. This CDR3 is CASSHSRDSNTGELFF. CDR3 coding DNA: TGCGCCAGCAGCCACTCTAGGGACAGCAACACCGGGGAGCTGTTTTTT.

The V call is TRBV28, the J call TRBJ1-4; D call uncertain. V was pared by 4 bases and J by 7 bases, with 10 bases between. The CDR3 is 13 amino acids. Germline V gene sequence: CDR1 MDHEN, CDR2 SYDVKM. CDR3 in amino acids: CASSSPRLEKLFF. DNA of the CDR3: TGTGCCAGCAGTTCTCCAAGACTTGAAAAACTGTTTTTT. The full variable domain, in which reference TRBV28 and TRBJ1-4 provide the parts outside the CDR3, is DVKVTQSSRYLVKRTGEKVFLECVQDMDHENMFWYRQDPGLGLRLIYFSYDVKMKEKGDIPEGYSVSREKKERFSLILESASTNQTSMYLCASSSPRLEKLFFGSGTQLSVL.

The CDR3 bases are TGTGCCACCAGCCCCCCGGCCCGGGACACCCTTTTTGGTGAGCAGTACTTC. This encodes CATSPPARDTLFGEQYF. The chain carries TRBV15 and TRBJ2-7; D may be TRBD1 (6 bases). Germline loops: CDR1 LNHNV, CDR2 YYDKDF (reference sequence). The length of the CDR3 is 17 residues. With 5 bases removed from V and 7 bases from J, the gap between germline ends came to 27 bases.

The V call is TRBV7-9, the J call TRBJ1-2, with 7 bases aligning to TRBD1. Unmatched junction bases numbered 15, after V lost 5 bases and J lost 3 bases. Germline CDR1 and CDR2: SEHNR and FQNEAQ (reference sequence). The CDR3 has 17 amino acids. The CDR3 protein is CASSPTGVPLGDYGYTF. Here the CDR3 DNA reads TGTGCCAGCAGCCCCACAGGGGTCCCTCTGGGGGACTATGGCTACACCTTC.

This clone was seen a single time. The chain employs TRBV27 and TRBJ2-7, with 8 bases lining up with TRBD1. Germline CDR1 reads MNHEY; CDR2 reads SMNVEV (reference sequence). V gave up 3 bases and J gave up 7 bases; unmatched junction bases: 8. This CDR3 is built from 14 residues. The CDR3 protein is CASSFPGGLSEQYF. CDR3 DNA: TGTGCCAGCAGTTTCCCAGGGGGCCTCTCTGAGCAGTACTTC.

The CDR3 bases are TGCAGCGTTGCAATCGGGAGCGCAGATACGCAGTATTTT. It translates to CSVAIGSADTQYF. The rearrangement joins TRBV29-1 to TRBJ2-3; D is perhaps TRBD2 (6 bases). Trimming removed 4 bases from V and 4 bases from J, with 12 bases in between. The CDR3 loop spans 13 amino acids. Germline CDR1 and CDR2: SQVTM and ANQGSEA.

The V call is TRBV28, the J call TRBJ2-1; tentative D call: TRBD1 (7 bases). Germline CDR1 is MDHEN and CDR2 is SYDVKM. This CDR3 contains 15 residues. V gave up 10 bases and J gave up 4 bases, with 20 bases separating them. In DNA, the CDR3 is TGTGCCACCCGAAGCATGCAGGGGGGATACAATGAGCAGTTCTTC. This encodes CATRSMQGGYNEQFF.

The J gene is TRBJ2-2, the V gene TRBV9, with D possibly TRBD2 on 6 matching bases. CDR3 length equals 14 residues. The germline V gene has CDR1 SGDLS and CDR2 YYNGEE. Between the trimmed V and J ends, which lost 4 bases and 1 base, there was a span of 8 bases. This chain's CDR3 is CASSLGGNTGELFF. CDR3 in DNA: TGTGCCAGCAGCCTGGGGGGGAACACCGGGGAGCTGTTTTTT.

V is TRBV2 and J is TRBJ2-5; 9 bases agree with TRBD1. The germline CDR1 and CDR2 sequences are SNHLY and FYNNEI. The CDR3 runs 13 residues. J was trimmed by 5 bases and V by 8 bases; bases with no gene match: 6. The CDR3 DNA reads TGTGCCAGCGAACAGGGGGCGGAGGAGACCCAGTACTTC. Translated: CASEQGAEETQYF.

The chain's CDR3 is CASSFSGRARGSYEQYF. The CDR3 bases are TGTGCCAGCAGCTTTAGCGGGAGGGCCCGCGGCTCCTACGAGCAGTACTTC. This rearrangement joins TRBV13 to TRBJ2-7; 11 bases are shared with TRBD2. The CDR3 loop spans 17 amino acids. The ends lost 3 bases at V and 0 bases at J; junction bases unmatched: 7. CDR1 PRHDT and CDR2 FYEKMQ come from the germline V gene (reference sequence). The full variable domain, rest sourced from reference TRBV13 and TRBJ2-7, is AAGVIQSPRHLIKEKRETATLKCYPIPRHDTVYWYQQGPGQDPQFLISFYEKMQSDKGSIPDRFSAQQFSDYHSELNMSSLELGDSALYFCASSFSGRARGSYEQYFGPGTRLTVT.

The V call is TRBV29-1, the J call TRBJ1-2; 10 nucleotides agree with TRBD1. Germline CDR1 is SQVTM and CDR2 is ANQGSEA. The CDR3 contains 13 residues. The trim removed 6 bases at V and 4 bases at J, leaving 5 bases unmatched. CDR3 residues: CSVRDRGGYGYTF. CDR3 DNA sequence: TGCAGCGTCCGGGACAGGGGCGGCTATGGCTACACCTTC.

The rearrangement joins TRBV29-1 to TRBJ1-1, with D tentatively TRBD1 (5 bases). Per the germline V gene, CDR1 is SQVTM and CDR2 is ANQGSEA. The V end was cut by 6 bases, the J end by 4 bases, with 15 bases between. This CDR3 has 13 amino acids. CDR3 region: CSVGQGMGTEAFF. The CDR3 region has the DNA TGCAGCGTCGGGCAGGGTATGGGCACTGAAGCTTTCTTT.

The J gene is TRBJ1-2, the V gene TRBV6-6; 9 bases are a match to TRBD1. There are 14 residues in the CDR3. The ends lost 6 bases at V and 4 bases at J; junction bases unmatched: 6. Per germline, CDR1 MNHNY and CDR2 SVGAGI (reference sequence). CDR3 coding DNA: TGTGCCAGCAGGCACAGGGGGCTGGGCTATGGCTACACCTTC. It translates to CASRHRGLGYGYTF.

This chain connects TRBV5-1 to TRBJ2-1, with D possibly matching TRBD2 (5 bases). The CDR3 sequence is 15 residues long. V lost 3 bases to trimming and J lost 2 bases, with 12 bases between them. Germline CDR1 reads SGHRS; CDR2 reads YFSETQ. The CDR3 loop is CASSWLSGTYNEQFF. DNA for the CDR3: TGCGCCAGCAGCTGGTTGTCGGGAACCTACAATGAGCAGTTCTTC.

The chain joins TRBV6-4 to TRBJ2-3, with TRBD2 matching 9 bases. The CDR3 extends over 16 amino acids. With V trimmed by 0 bases and J by 6 bases, 7 bases remained unmatched. The germline V gene encodes CDR1 MRHNA and CDR2 SNTAGT. The CDR3 spells CASSDSAGTSSDTQYF. Here the CDR3 DNA reads TGTGCCAGCAGTGACTCCGCCGGGACTAGCAGCGATACGCAGTATTTT.

This clone was counted a single time. The V gene is TRBV5-1, the J gene TRBJ2-5; TRBD2 matches 11 bases. V was clipped by 4 bases and J by 4 bases; unmatched bases: 3. This CDR3 has 14 residues. The germline V gene has CDR1 SGHRS and CDR2 YFSETQ. CDR3: CASSEGLAGETQYF. CDR3 DNA: TGCGCCAGCAGCGAAGGACTAGCGGGAGAGACCCAGTACTTC.

The CDR3 here is CASSSGTSGGTDTQYF. The CDR3 DNA is TGTGCCAGCAGCTCCGGGACTAGCGGGGGCACAGATACGCAGTATTTT. This rearrangement joins TRBV7-3 to TRBJ2-3, with 13 bases lining up with TRBD2. Trimming cost V 4 bases and J 1 base; bases outside gene matches: 2. Germline loops: CDR1 SGHTA, CDR2 FQGTGA. The CDR3 is made up of 16 amino acids. The complete variable domain, with remaining parts taken from reference TRBV7-3 and TRBJ2-3, reads GAGVSQTPSNKVTEKGKYVELRCDPISGHTALYWYRQSLGQGPEFLIYFQGTGAADDSGLPNDRFFAVRPEGSVSTLKIQRTERGDSAVYLCASSSGTSGGTDTQYFGPGTRLTVL.

This chain connects TRBV28 to TRBJ1-3; D unclear. Trimming left V 6 bases short and J 0 bases short, with 18 bases between. The V gene's germline CDR1 is MDHEN and CDR2 SYDVKM. There are 17 residues in the CDR3. CDR3 DNA: TGTGCCAGCAGGCTAAGGAGCCTCGGCCGCTCTGGAAACACCATATATTTT. This translates into CASRLRSLGRSGNTIYF.